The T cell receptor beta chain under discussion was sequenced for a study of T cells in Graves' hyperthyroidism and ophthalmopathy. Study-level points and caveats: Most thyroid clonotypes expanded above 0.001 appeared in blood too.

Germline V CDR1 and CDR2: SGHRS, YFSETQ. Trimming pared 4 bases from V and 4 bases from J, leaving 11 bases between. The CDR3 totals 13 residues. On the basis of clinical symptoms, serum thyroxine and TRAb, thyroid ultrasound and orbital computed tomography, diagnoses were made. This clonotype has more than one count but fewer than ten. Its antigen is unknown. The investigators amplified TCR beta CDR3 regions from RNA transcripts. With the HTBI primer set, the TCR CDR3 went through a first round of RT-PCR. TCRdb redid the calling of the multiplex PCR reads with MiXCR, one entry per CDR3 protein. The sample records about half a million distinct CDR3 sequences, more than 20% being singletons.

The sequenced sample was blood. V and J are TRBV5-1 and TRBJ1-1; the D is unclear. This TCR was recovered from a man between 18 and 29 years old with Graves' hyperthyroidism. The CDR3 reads CASSLGKLTEAFF. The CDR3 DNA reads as TGCGCCAGCAGCCTAGGGAAACTCACTGAAGCTTTCTTT.